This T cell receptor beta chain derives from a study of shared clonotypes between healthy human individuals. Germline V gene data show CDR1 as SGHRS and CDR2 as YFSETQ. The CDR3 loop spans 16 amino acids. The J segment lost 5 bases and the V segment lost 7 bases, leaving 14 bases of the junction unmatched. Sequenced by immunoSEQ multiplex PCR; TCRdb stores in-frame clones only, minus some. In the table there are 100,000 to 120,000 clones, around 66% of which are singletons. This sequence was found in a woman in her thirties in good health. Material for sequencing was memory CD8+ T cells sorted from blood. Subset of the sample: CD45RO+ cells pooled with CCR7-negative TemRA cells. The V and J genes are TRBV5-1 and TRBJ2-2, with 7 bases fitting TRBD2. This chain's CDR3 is CASHALRERITGELFF. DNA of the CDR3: TGCGCCAGCCACGCCCTGCGGGAGAGGATAACCGGGGAGCTGTTTTTT.